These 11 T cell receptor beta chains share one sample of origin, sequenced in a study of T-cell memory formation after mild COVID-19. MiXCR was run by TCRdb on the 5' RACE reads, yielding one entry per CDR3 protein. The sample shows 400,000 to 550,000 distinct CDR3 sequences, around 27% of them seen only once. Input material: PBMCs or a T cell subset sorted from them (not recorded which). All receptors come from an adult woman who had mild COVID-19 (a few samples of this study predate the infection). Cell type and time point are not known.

This CDR3 reads CATSRQEYNEQFF. For the CDR3, the DNA is TGTGCCACCAGCAGGCAGGAGTACAATGAGCAGTTCTTC. This sequence joins TRBV15 and TRBJ2-1; D unclear. CDR3 length: 13 residues. The V end lost 3 bases, the J end lost 4 bases, and 7 bases lay between the germline ends. The germline CDR1 and CDR2 sequences are LNHNV and YYDKDF (reference sequence).

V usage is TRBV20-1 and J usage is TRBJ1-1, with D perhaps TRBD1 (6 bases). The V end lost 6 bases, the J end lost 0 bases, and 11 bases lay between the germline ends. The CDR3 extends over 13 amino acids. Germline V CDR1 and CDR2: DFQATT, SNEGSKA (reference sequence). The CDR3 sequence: CSAKDRVNTEAFF. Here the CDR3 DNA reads TGCAGTGCGAAGGACAGAGTGAACACTGAAGCTTTCTTT.

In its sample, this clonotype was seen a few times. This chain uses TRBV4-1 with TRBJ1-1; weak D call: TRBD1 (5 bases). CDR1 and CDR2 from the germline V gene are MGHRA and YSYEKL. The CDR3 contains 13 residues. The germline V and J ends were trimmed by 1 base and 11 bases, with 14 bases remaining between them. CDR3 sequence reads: CASSQGVGREAFF. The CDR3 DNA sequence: TGCGCCAGCAGCCAAGGAGTGGGCAGGGAGGCTTTCTTT.

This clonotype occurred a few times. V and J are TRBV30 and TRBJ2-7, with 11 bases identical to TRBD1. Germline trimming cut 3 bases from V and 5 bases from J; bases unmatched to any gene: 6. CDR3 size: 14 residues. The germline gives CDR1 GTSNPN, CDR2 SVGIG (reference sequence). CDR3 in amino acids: CAWRRTGGLHEQYF. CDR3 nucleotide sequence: TGTGCCTGGAGAAGGACAGGGGGCCTCCACGAGCAGTACTTC.

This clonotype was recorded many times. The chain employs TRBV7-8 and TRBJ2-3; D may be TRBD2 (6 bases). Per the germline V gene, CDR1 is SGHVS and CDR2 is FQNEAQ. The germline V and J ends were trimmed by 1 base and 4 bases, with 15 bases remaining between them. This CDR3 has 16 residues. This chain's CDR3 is CASSLVGGELSDTQYF. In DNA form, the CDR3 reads TGTGCCAGCAGCTTAGTGGGGGGAGAGCTGTCAGATACGCAGTATTTT.

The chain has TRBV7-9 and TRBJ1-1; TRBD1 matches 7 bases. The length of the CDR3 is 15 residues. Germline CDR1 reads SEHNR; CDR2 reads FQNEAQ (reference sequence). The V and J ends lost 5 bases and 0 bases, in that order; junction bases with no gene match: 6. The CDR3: CASSPQGSMNTEAFF. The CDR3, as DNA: TGTGCCAGCAGCCCACAGGGGTCCATGAACACTGAAGCTTTCTTT. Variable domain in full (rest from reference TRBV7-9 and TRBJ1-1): DTGVSQNPRHKITKRGQNVTFRCDPISEHNRLYWYRQTLGQGPEFLTYFQNEAQLEKSRLLSDRFSAERPKGSFSTLEIQRTEQGDSAMYLCASSPQGSMNTEAFFGQGTRLTVV.

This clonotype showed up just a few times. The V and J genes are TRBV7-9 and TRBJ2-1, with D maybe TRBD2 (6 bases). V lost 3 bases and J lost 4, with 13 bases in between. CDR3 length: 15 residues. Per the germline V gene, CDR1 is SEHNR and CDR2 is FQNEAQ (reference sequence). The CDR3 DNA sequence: TGTGCCAGCAGCTTCTCGGAGGGTCCTTACAATGAGCAGTTCTTC. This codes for CASSFSEGPYNEQFF.

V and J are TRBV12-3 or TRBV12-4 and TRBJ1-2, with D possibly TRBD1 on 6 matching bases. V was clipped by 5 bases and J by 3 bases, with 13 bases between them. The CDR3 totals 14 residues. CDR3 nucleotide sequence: TGTGCCAGCAGTCTTAACACAGGGTACTATGGCTACACCTTC. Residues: CASSLNTGYYGYTF.

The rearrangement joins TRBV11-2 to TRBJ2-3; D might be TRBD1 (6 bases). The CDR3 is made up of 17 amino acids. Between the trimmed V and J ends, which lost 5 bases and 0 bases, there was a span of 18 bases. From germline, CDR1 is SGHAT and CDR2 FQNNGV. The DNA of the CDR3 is TGTGCCAGCAGCCCTGTCGTCAGGGGAACTAGCACAGATACGCAGTATTTT. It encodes CASSPVVRGTSTDTQYF.

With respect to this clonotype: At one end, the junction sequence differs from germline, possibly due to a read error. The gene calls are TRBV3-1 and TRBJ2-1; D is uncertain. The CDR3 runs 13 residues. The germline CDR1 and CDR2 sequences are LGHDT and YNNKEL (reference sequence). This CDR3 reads CASSHDSDNEQFF. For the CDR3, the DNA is TGTGCCAGCAGCCATGACTCCGACAATGAGCAGTTCTTC.

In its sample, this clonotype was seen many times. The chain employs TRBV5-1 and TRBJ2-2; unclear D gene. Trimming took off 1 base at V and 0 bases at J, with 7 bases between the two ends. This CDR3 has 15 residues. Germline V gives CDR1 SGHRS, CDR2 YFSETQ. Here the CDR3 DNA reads TGCGCCAGCAGCTTGAGGCAACCGAACACCGGGGAGCTGTTTTTT. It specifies CASSLRQPNTGELFF.